Sequencing of this T cell receptor beta chain was carried out in a study of blood T cell repertoires in COVID-19. Germline CDR1 reads KGHDR; CDR2 reads SFDVKD. Trimming cost V 7 bases and J 5 bases; bases outside gene matches: 15. The CDR3 consists of 16 residues. TCRdb's table, derived via immunoSEQ multiplex PCR, lists solely in-frame clones and lacks some. The data contain fewer than 300,000 clones, roughly 86% of them singletons. The gene calls are TRBV24-1 and TRBJ1-2; TRBD1 agrees at 7 bases. The sequencing sample was made of peripheral blood. The clonotype comes from a man in his forties or fifties who had recovered from COVID-19. In DNA form, the CDR3 reads TGTGCCACCAGCAGCCCTGACAGGGCTATTGAATATGGCTACACCTTC. Encoded protein: CATSSPDRAIEYGYTF.